What follows are 10 T cell receptor beta chains derived from one specimen sequenced in a study of OX40 agonist ivuxolimab in advanced cancers. Repertoires were generated with immunoSEQ multiplex PCR, while TCRdb's copy carries only in-frame clones and drops some. Of approximately 75,000 clones in the sample, 60% to 80% were seen once. The specimen was CD4+ or CD8+ T cells sorted from blood, collected in a trial of the OX40 agonist ivuxolimab. The receptors here all came from an adult with an advanced solid tumor such as melanoma, head and neck, liver or kidney cancer.

This clone was seen only a few times. V is TRBV27 and J is TRBJ2-5; D may be TRBD1 or TRBD2 (5 bases each). This CDR3 has 15 residues. The V end lost 6 bases, the J end lost 7 bases, and 21 bases lay between the germline ends. From germline, CDR1 is MNHEY and CDR2 SMNVEV (reference sequence). CDR3 protein: CASRLTGTQSGTQYF. The CDR3 nucleotides read TGTGCCAGCAGGTTAACCGGGACCCAGAGTGGGACCCAGTACTTC.

The chain uses TRBV6-5 and TRBJ2-3; 8 bases map to TRBD1. J lost 6 bases, V lost 6 bases, and 5 bases had no gene match. CDR1 MNHEY and CDR2 SVGAGI come from the germline V gene. The CDR3 runs to 13 residues. CDR3 nucleotide sequence: TGTGCCAGCAGGTCGGACAGGGTGGATACGCAGTATTTT. Protein: CASRSDRVDTQYF.

The V gene is TRBV9, the J gene TRBJ2-1; tentative D call: TRBD1 (5 bases). Germline V gives CDR1 SGDLS, CDR2 YYNGEE. The CDR3 covers 13 residues. V was shortened by 4 bases and J by 8 bases, with 13 bases between the two germline ends. For the CDR3, the DNA is TGTGCCAGCAGCCTCCAGGGTAAGGATGAGCAGTTCTTC. As protein: CASSLQGKDEQFF.

The V call is TRBV29-1, the J call TRBJ1-2; 8 bases agree with TRBD1. With 4 bases clipped from V and 4 bases from J, the junction kept 8 bases outside the gene matches. There are 14 residues in the CDR3. Germline CDR1 reads SQVTM; CDR2 reads ANQGSEA. The CDR3 is CSVAPGQETYGYTF. CDR3 in DNA: TGCAGCGTTGCTCCGGGACAGGAGACCTATGGCTACACCTTC. The full variable domain, its missing parts supplied by reference TRBV29-1 and TRBJ1-2, is SAVISQKPSRDICQRGTSLTIQCQVDSQVTMMFWYRQQPGQSLTLIATANQGSEATYESGFVIDKFPISRPNLTFSTLTVSNMSPEDSSIYLCSVAPGQETYGYTFGSGTRLTVV.

The chain has TRBV29-1 and TRBJ2-1; D remains ambiguous. Trimming pared 3 bases from V and 4 bases from J, leaving 13 bases between. CDR1 and CDR2 from the germline V gene are SQVTM and ANQGSEA. The CDR3 spans 14 residues. The CDR3 here is CSVDGPFGYNEQFF. The DNA for the CDR3 is TGCAGCGTTGATGGCCCCTTCGGATACAATGAGCAGTTCTTC.

This clone has a count of ten or more. The junction does not match germline at one end; this may be a read error. The chain joins TRBV4-3 to TRBJ2-7; D may be TRBD1 (5 bases). The germline gives CDR1 LGHNA, CDR2 YSLEER. This CDR3 is built from 15 residues. The CDR3 sequence is CASSKDAGNPYEQYF. As DNA, the CDR3 is TGCGCCAGCAGCAAAGACGCAGGGAATCCCTACGAGCAGTACTTC.

The chain carries TRBV7-3 and TRBJ2-7, with 9 bases that match TRBD1. Trimming cost V 5 bases and J 5 bases; bases outside gene matches: 10. The CDR3 is made up of 15 amino acids. Germline V gene lookup returns CDR1 SGHTA and CDR2 FQGTGA. The CDR3 here is CASSTSPGQGNEQYF. The CDR3 DNA follows: TGTGCCAGCAGCACCTCGCCGGGACAGGGCAACGAGCAGTACTTC.

This chain joins TRBV6-6 and TRBJ2-5; TRBD1 is a possible D gene (5 bases). The V end lost 5 bases, the J end lost 5 bases, and 18 bases lay between the germline ends. Per germline, CDR1 MNHNY and CDR2 SVGAGI (reference sequence). This CDR3 spans 15 amino acids. This chain's CDR3 is CASSRDDRRTETQYF. The CDR3 DNA follows: TGTGCCAGCAGTAGGGATGACAGACGGACGGAGACCCAGTACTTC.

The chain has TRBV7-9 and TRBJ2-5; possible D gene TRBD1, 6 bases. CDR3 length: 15 residues. Germline CDR1 and CDR2: SEHNR and FQNEAQ (reference sequence). Trimming took off 4 bases at V and 4 bases at J, with 16 bases between the two ends. For the CDR3, the DNA is TGTGCCAGCAGCTCGTACAGGGCTCTGGGAGAGACCCAGTACTTC. Translating gives CASSSYRALGETQYF.

This clone has only one observation. The chain carries TRBV5-5 and TRBJ1-1; D might be TRBD1 (6 bases). V lost 0 bases and J lost 2, with 11 bases in between. Germline CDR1 is SGHKS and CDR2 is YYEKEE (reference sequence). The CDR3 has 15 amino acids. The CDR3 reads CASSLGTEVNTEAFF. The CDR3 coding sequence is TGTGCCAGCAGCTTGGGGACAGAGGTTAACACTGAAGCTTTCTTT.